This TCR beta chain was recorded in a study of cytomegalovirus exposure and HLA in healthy donors. The donors (healthy individuals) were bone marrow donors. In the PCR, 60 Vbeta and 13 Jbeta primers were used. Using immunoSEQ multiplex PCR, the repertoire was profiled, and TCRdb retains in-frame clones only, with some absent. Here the sample spans about 200,000 clones, 65% to 85% being singletons. Regarding this clone: What it recognizes is unknown.

Findings and caveats of the study: Analyzed later, association rates of TCRs varied across HLA loci, with DRB1 most and HLA-C fewest. A classifier reportedly called cytomegalovirus status with high sensitivity and specificity.

Input material: PBMCs. The receptor was derived from a man aged 30-40 years in good health and CMV-seronegative.

CDR3 sequence: CSAEEGAKQYF. The CDR3 DNA reads as TGCAGCGCGGAGGAGGGGGCCAAGCAGTACTTC. This sequence joins TRBV29-1 and TRBJ2-7; a possible D gene is TRBD1 (7 bases). V shed 7 bases and J shed 8 bases, with 15 bases lying between them. The CDR3 contains 11 residues. Per germline, CDR1 SQVTM and CDR2 ANQGSEA.